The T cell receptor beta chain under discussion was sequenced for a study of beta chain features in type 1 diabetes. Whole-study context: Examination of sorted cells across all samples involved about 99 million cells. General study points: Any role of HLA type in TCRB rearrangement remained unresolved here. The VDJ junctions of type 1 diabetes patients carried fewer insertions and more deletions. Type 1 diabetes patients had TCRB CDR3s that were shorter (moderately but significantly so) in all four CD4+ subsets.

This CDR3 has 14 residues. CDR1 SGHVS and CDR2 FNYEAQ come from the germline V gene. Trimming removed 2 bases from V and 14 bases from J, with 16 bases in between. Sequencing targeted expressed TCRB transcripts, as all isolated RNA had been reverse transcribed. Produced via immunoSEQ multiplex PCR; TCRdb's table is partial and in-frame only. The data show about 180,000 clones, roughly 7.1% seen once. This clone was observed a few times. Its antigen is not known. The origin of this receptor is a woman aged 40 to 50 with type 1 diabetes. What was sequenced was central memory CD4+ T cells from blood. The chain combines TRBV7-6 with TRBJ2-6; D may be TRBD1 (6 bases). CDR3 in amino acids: CASSLSAGDTLLTF. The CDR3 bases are TGTGCCAGCAGCTTATCCGCAGGGGATACACTCCTGACTTTC.